This T cell receptor beta chain is drawn from a study of stem cell transplantation in POMP-related autoinflammatory disease. General study points: In patients with PRAID, every analyzed T-cell subset tended to show lower diversity and higher clonality. Unique TRB V-J gene pairings were limited in number in patients with PRAID.

The repertoire was sequenced with immunoSEQ multiplex PCR; TCRdb's copy has only in-frame clones and lacks some. The sample yields under 9,500 clones, 88% seen once. This CDR3 has 16 residues. Germline CDR1 and CDR2: LNHNV and YYDKDF (reference sequence). Trimming cost V 5 bases and J 0 bases, with 14 bases left between them. Worth noting for this clone: Its target is unknown.

This TCR was sampled from a human patient with POMP-related autoinflammation and immune dysregulation (PRAID). The graft donor may have contributed some T cells. This chain connects TRBV15 to TRBJ2-4; D assignment may be TRBD1 or TRBD2 (5 bases each). The specimen comprised CD8+ T cells from PBMCs, sampled after stem cell transplantation. The CDR3 DNA is TGTGCCACCAGCGACGGGACGAAGGGAGCCAAAAACATTCAGTACTTC. It is translated as CATSDGTKGAKNIQYF.